This T cell receptor (beta chain) was retrieved from a study of cytomegalovirus exposure and HLA in healthy donors. Comments on this clone: Its antigen remains unidentified.

Study findings and constraints: Later analysis demonstrated an association between a missense DCLRE1C variant and TCR beta V- and J-gene trimming.

Everyone who donated was a healthy bone marrow donor. The germline V gene encodes CDR1 WNHNN and CDR2 SYGVQD (reference sequence). The CDR3 runs to 14 residues. The V gene lost 5 bases and the J gene lost 5 bases, with 15 bases spanning the gap. Vbeta (60) and Jbeta (13) primers were used in the PCR. Only in-frame clones appear in the TCRdb table, and some are missing; sequencing was by immunoSEQ multiplex PCR. The top ten clones hold approximately 1.8% of a sample with 150,000 to 200,000 clones, approximately 79% of them seen once. This sequence originates from a human donor in good health. This chain uses TRBV10-1 with TRBJ1-1, with D perhaps matching TRBD1 (6 bases). The sample taken for sequencing was PBMCs. The DNA for the CDR3 is TGCGCCAGCAGTAAAGGGAAAGGGGGAACTGAAGCTTTCTTT. Its translation is CASSKGKGGTEAFF.